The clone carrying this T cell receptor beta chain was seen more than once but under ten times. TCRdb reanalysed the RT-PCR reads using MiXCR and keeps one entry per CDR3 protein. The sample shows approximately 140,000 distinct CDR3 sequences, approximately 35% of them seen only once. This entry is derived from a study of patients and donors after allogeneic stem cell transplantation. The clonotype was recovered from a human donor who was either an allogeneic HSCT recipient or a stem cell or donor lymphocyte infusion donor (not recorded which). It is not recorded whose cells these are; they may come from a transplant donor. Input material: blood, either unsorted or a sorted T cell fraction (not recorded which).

Here the CDR3 DNA reads TGTGCCAGCAGTTTGACCCTCGGGTATGGCTACACCTTC. Amino acids: CASSLTLGYGYTF. The chain recombines TRBV12-3 or TRBV12-4 with TRBJ1-2; D unresolved. Trimming cost V 3 bases and J 5 bases, with 10 bases left between them. CDR3 size: 13 residues.